This entry concerns a single T cell receptor beta chain. The antigen remains unidentified. This CDR3 contains 14 residues. V lost 7 bases to trimming and J lost 0 bases, with 13 bases between them. Germline assignment: CDR1 SNHLY and CDR2 FYNNEI. This entry is derived from a study of cytomegalovirus exposure and HLA in healthy donors. Overall study: Sequencing of some 190 million T cells in an earlier analysis found around 110 million unique TCR beta sequences. From donors who were HLA-typed, an early data release held approximately 91 million unique TCRs. General observations from the study: The study flagged around 160 TCR beta chains as cytomegalovirus-associated. In an earlier analysis, productive rearrangement rates for most beta V segments clustered near 87% or 30%.

Amplification used 60 Vbeta primers and 13 Jbeta primers. Generated by immunoSEQ multiplex PCR, the TCRdb table keeps only in-frame clones and is missing some. This table has about 93,000 clones, nearly 80% appearing once. Specimen: PBMCs. This chain links TRBV2 with TRBJ2-7; possible D gene TRBD2, 5 bases. This TCR came from a woman aged 35 to 49 in good health and CMV-seronegative. In nucleotides, the CDR3 is TGTGCCAGCACTATGGACTCCAGCTCCTACGAGCAGTACTTC. Translated, it gives CASTMDSSSYEQYF.